The T cell receptor beta chain under discussion was sequenced for a study of blood T cell repertoires in COVID-19. Original processing methods: Nucleated cell number was recorded as an estimate derived from reference gene primer amplification. Produced via immunoSEQ multiplex PCR; TCRdb's table is partial and in-frame only. The V and J calls and clone size were taken over from that table, and D and trimming were inferred from the DNA. Altogether about 180,000 clones are present, roughly 80% being singletons, with the ten largest covering 14%. This clone was picked up a small number of times. The germline gives CDR1 LGHNA, CDR2 YSLEER. Trimming removed 0 bases from V and 5 bases from J; junction bases left unmatched: 6. The CDR3 is made up of 15 amino acids. Those designated as exposed participants met a COVID-19 case within 2 weeks before study entry.

This receptor was identified in a man in his 60s who had been exposed to COVID-19. The sequenced sample consisted of PBMCs or T cells enriched from blood (not recorded which). The V gene is TRBV4-3, the J gene TRBJ2-5, with 7 bases that match TRBD2. The CDR3 bases are TGCGCCAGCAGCCAAGAGGGGGGGACCGGGGAGACCCAGTACTTC. Protein sequence: CASSQEGGTGETQYF.